The text below deals with one T cell receptor (beta chain). The specificity of this receptor is unknown. One base away there is no much larger clone; base qualities are not given. The data derive from a study of human T cells and chemical hapten exposure (dated by TCRdb to the early 2020s). Describing the broader study: For sensitization, 2% DPC in acetone was applied to a roughly 2 cm by roughly 2 cm area of upper inner arm skin. Libraries were pooled for sequencing, and variation in per-sample TCR yields was attributed mainly to small differences in library volumes within the pool. Peripheral blood TCR repertoire changes were tracked in vivo in alopecia patients during primary and secondary sensitization to the hapten diphenylcyclopropenone (DPC). Throughout the study period of about 23 weeks, patients also received therapeutic DPC doses to the scalp every week. For TCR sequencing, blood came from 25 to 35 alopecia patients at anywhere from one to four time points (pre-sensitization, 2, 6 and 24 weeks). Patch testing was done on the upper back using Finn chambers containing 0.01% DPC, and results were scored after 6 days according to International Contact Dermatitis Research Group standards. Alopecia areata with under or over 50% scalp involvement, alopecia totalis and alopecia universalis were represented in the patient cohort, which was mostly female. Patient blood was sampled pre-sensitization (week 0) and at 2, 6 and about 24 weeks after DPC sensitization. The study at large found these results: A positive correlation was found between the number of PT1 expanded TCRs and patch test score, with significance reached at thresholds 8, 16 and 32 but not 4. Because all patients had alopecia, a presumed autoimmune disease, the immune response of the patients might differ from that of healthy individuals. Expanded TCRs formed significantly more large CDR3 similarity clusters than pre-sensitization or healthy control sets, consistent with antigen-driven responses. After repeated subsampling, the strength of the expansion versus patch-test correlation and the threshold at which it became significant changed. DPC sensitization did not change the number of TCRs with a frequency above 1 in 1000, and there was no evidence of changes in global repertoire structure.

Taken from the germline V gene (reference sequence), the CDR1 and CDR2 loops are SEHNR and FQNEAQ. The CDR3 spans 17 residues, from the cysteine through the phenylalanine. Of the read, only the CDR3 DNA is kept; its 51 bases are in frame from base 1. Trimming leaves V shorter by 5 bases and J shorter by 0 bases, with the junction holding 8 bases beyond the gene matches. The time point label, as the study defines it: pre-sensitization, week 0. Interpreted using the paper, the treatment or condition label stands for: therapeutic diphenylcyclopropenone sensitization with weekly scalp DPC. Blood at each patch-test visit was drawn before the patch test was applied. Patients were eligible if aged 18 to 70, diagnosed with alopecia and judged suitable for DPC therapy, and pregnant patients were excluded. Unfractionated whole blood was collected in Tempus Blood RNA tubes, and total RNA was extracted from that blood.

The library relied on RACE. TCRdb lists the instrument as NextSeq 500. During library preparation, unique molecular identifiers were attached to individual cDNA molecules so that TCRs could be counted in a quantitative, reproducible way. Each blood RNA sample was used to sequence both TCR alpha and TCR beta chains. Regarding the original processing steps: Samples had a median of roughly 91,000 TCRs, with a range from roughly 23,224 to 700,000. V, J and CDR3 annotation of the TCR reads was carried out using the Decombinator software suite. Every sample was subsampled to the same number of TCRs (28,000) for the PS versus PT1 abundance plots. TCRs were defined as expanded if absent before sensitization and observed at least eight times at the 2-week time point. TCRdb ran its own pipeline on the public reads, namely fastp trimming at Q25 and MiXCR clone calling, and kept in-frame beta chains. For every CDR3 protein sequence, its rows merge into one entry that carries the most common genes and DNA. The V and J calls reflect TCRdb's pipeline rather than the authors' work. In all, the sample holds about 42,000 distinct CDR3 sequences, and around 12% of those were seen once. The biggest ten clones account for about 5.7% of the sample.

The sequence is built from TRBV7-9 and TRBJ1-3; the junction holds 9 bases that match TRBD1. The sequenced sample was whole blood, obtained in connection with sensitization to the hapten diphenylcyclopropenone (DPC). This TCR derives from a woman aged 25 to 39 with alopecia areata. Some clones in this sample may be carry-over from other donors' samples. The encoded CDR3 is CASSARTGVTSGNTIYF. The sequence in DNA is TGTGCCAGCAGCGCCAGGACAGGGGTGACCTCTGGAAACACCATATATTTT.